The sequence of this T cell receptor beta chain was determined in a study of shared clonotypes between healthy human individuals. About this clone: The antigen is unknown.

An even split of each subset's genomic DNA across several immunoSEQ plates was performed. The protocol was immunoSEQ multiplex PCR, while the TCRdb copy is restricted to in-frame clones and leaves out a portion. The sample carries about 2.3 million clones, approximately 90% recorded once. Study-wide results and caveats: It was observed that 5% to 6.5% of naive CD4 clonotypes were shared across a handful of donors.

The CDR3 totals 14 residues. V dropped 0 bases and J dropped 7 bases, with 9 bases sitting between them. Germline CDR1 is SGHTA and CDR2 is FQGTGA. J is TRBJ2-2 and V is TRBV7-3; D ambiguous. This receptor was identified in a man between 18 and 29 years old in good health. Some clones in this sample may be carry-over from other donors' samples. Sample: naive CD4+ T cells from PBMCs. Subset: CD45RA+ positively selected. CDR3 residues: CASSLTAASGELFF. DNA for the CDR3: TGTGCCAGCAGCTTAACAGCAGCGAGCGGGGAGCTGTTTTTT.